This T cell receptor (beta chain) was identified in a study of blood T cell repertoires in COVID-19. Across the study: PBMCs, B-cell-depleted T cells, or T cells were the source of the cDNA or gDNA that made up the material.

The CDR3 length is 14 residues. The ends were cut back, 0 bases at V and 4 bases at J, with 8 bases in the middle. In germline, CDR1 is SGHRS, CDR2 YFSETQ. The authors' processing: Reference gene primers were amplified, and this amplification served to estimate nucleated cell counts. Repertoires were generated with immunoSEQ multiplex PCR, while TCRdb's copy carries only in-frame clones and drops some. Clonal size and the V and J genes are those of that table, whereas D and trimming came from the DNA. Counted here are around 290,000 clones, around 86% occurring once; the ten biggest clones make up roughly 2.6%.

This sequence originates from a woman younger than 35 who had recovered from COVID-19. Sequenced input: PBMCs or T cells enriched from blood (not recorded which). J is TRBJ1-5 and V is TRBV5-1; D unclear. The CDR3 spells CASSLGAVNQPQHF. The CDR3 DNA reads TGCGCCAGCAGCTTGGGTGCAGTTAATCAGCCCCAGCATTTT.